This TCR beta chain was observed in a study of CD8 T cells in Susac syndrome. RNA was extracted with the RNeasy kit, and a quantity of about 0.45 to 1 ug was reverse transcribed using random hexamers. The amplification used immunoSEQ multiplex PCR on TCR beta CDR3; it spanned 54 Vbeta and 13 Jbeta. One entry per CDR3 protein, called by TCRdb with MiXCR from the immunoSEQ multiplex PCR reads. The top ten hold about 0.1% of the sample, which has about 430,000 distinct CDR3 sequences, 75% to 90% seen once. CDR3 size: 16 residues. Trimming took 0 bases from V and 5 from J; bases not matched to a gene: 2. Per the germline V gene, CDR1 is MNHEY and CDR2 is SMNVEV (reference sequence).

The chain uses TRBV27 and TRBJ1-5; 12 bases match TRBD1. This receptor was taken from a human donor with multiple sclerosis. Input material: CD8+ T cells from PBMCs. The CDR3 loop is CASSLSGQGADQPQHF. CDR3 DNA: TGTGCCAGCAGTTTATCGGGACAGGGGGCCGATCAGCCCCAGCATTTT.